The T cell receptor (beta chain) under discussion was sequenced for a study of T cell changes during pregnancy in multiple sclerosis. The protocol was immunoSEQ multiplex PCR, while the TCRdb copy is restricted to in-frame clones and leaves out a portion. The sample includes about 71,000 clones, about 92% of them seen just once. CDR1 MDHEN and CDR2 SYDVKM come from the germline V gene. Trimming pared 7 bases from V and 3 bases from J, leaving 16 bases between. This CDR3 is 14 amino acids long. This material consisted of peripheral blood, taken in the third trimester of pregnancy. The chain uses TRBV28 and TRBJ2-7; possibly TRBD2 for D (6 bases). The TCR was taken from a female donor with multiple sclerosis, enrolled in a pregnancy study. The CDR3 spells CASTVAEAFYEQYF. The CDR3 DNA is TGTGCCAGCACCGTAGCGGAGGCTTTCTACGAGCAGTACTTC.